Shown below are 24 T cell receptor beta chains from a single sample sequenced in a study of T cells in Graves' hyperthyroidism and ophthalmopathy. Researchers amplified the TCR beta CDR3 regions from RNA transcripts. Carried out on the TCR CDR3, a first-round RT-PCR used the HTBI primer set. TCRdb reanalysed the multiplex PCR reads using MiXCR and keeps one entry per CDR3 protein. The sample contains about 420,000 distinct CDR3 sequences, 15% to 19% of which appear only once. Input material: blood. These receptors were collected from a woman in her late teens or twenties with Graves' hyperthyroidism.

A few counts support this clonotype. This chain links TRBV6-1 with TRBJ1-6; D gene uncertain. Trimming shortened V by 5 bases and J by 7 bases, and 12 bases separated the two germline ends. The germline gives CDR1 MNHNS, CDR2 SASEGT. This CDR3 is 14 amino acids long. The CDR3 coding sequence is TGTGCCAGCAGTCCCGGGCCATCGAATTCACCCCTCCACTTT. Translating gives CASSPGPSNSPLHF.

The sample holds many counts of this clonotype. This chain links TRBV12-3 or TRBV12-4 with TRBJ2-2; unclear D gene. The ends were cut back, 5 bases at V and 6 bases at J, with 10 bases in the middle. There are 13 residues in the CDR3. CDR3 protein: CASSPGLPGELFF. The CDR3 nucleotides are TGTGCCAGCAGTCCCGGCCTTCCCGGGGAGCTGTTTTTT.

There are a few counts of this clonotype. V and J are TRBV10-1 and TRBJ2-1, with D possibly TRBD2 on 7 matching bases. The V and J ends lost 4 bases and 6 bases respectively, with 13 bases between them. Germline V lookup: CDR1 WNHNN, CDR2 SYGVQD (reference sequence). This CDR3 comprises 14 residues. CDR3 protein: CASSGGGALNEQFF. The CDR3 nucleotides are TGCGCCAGCAGTGGTGGGGGGGCCCTCAATGAGCAGTTCTTC.

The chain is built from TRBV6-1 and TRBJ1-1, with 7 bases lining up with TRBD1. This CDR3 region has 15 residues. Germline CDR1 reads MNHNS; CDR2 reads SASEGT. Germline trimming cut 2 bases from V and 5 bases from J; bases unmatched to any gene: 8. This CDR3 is CASSELATGNTEAFF. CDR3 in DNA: TGTGCCAGCAGTGAATTAGCGACAGGGAATACTGAAGCTTTCTTT.

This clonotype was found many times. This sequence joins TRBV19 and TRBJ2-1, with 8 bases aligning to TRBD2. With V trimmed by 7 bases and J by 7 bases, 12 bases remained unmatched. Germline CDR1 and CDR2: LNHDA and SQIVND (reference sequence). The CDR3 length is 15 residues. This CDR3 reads CASKLDGGARNEQFF. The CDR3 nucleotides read TGTGCCAGTAAGCTGGACGGGGGGGCTAGGAATGAGCAGTTCTTC.

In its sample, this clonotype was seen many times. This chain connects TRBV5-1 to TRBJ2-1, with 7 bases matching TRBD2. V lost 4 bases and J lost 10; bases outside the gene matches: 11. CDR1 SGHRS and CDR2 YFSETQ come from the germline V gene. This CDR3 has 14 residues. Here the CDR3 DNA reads TGCGCCAGCAGCGGGGCGGGAGCCGGGCTCGAGCAGTTCTTC. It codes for CASSGAGAGLEQFF.

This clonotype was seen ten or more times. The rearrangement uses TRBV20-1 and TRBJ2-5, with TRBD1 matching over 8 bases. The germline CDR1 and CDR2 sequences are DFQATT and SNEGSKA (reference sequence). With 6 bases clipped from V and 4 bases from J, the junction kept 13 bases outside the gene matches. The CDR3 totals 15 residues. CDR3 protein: CSAPDRQGLPETQYF. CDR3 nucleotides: TGCAGTGCCCCTGACCGACAGGGGTTGCCAGAGACCCAGTACTTC.

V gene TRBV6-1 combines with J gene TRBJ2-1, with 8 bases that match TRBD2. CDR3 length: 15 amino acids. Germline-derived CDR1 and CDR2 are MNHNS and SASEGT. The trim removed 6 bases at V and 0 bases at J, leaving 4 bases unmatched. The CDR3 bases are TGTGCCAGCAGAGGCGGGACTAGCTCCTACAATGAGCAGTTCTTC. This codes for CASRGGTSSYNEQFF.

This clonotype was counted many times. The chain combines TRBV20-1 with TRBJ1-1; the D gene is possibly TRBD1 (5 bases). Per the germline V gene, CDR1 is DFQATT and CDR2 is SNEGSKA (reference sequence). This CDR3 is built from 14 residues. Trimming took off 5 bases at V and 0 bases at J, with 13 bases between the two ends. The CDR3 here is CSARGDRVNTEAFF. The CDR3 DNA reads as TGCAGTGCTCGAGGCGACAGAGTGAACACTGAAGCTTTCTTT.

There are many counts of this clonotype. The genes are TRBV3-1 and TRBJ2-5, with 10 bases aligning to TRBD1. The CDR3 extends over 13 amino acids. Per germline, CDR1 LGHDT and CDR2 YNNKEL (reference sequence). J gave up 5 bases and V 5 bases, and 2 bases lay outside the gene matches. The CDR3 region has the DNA TGTGCCAGCAGCATGACAGGGGGCGAGACCCAGTACTTC. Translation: CASSMTGGETQYF.

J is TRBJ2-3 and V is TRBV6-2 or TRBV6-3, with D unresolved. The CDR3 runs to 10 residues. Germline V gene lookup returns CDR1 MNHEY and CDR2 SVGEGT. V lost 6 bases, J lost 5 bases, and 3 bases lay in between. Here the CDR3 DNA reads TGTGCCAGCAGGAGAGATACGCAGTATTTT. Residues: CASRRDTQYF.

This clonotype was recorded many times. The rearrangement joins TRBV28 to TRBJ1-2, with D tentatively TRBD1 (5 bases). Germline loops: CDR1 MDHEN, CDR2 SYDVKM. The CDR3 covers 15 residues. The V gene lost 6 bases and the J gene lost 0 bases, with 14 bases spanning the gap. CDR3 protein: CASRMIGTANYGYTF. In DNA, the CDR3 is TGTGCCAGCAGGATGATTGGGACGGCTAACTATGGCTACACCTTC.

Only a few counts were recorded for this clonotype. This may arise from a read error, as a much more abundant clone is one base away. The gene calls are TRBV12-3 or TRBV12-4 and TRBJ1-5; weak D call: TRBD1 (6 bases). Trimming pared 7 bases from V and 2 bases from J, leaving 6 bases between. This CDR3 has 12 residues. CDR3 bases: TGTGCCAGCAACAGGGGCAATCAGCCCCAGCATTTT. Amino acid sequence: CASNRGNQPQHF.

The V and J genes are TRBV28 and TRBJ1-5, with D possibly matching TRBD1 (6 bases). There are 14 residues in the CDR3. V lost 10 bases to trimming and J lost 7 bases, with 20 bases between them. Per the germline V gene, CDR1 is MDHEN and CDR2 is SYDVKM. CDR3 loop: CAIASGGGGQPQHF. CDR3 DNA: TGTGCCATTGCATCGGGGGGGGGCGGACAGCCCCAGCATTTT.

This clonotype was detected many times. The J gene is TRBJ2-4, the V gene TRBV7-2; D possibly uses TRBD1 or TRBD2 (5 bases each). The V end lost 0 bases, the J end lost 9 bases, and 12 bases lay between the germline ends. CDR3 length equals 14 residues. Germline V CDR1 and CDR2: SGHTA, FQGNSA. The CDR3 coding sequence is TGTGCCAGCAGCTTAGCAGGGTGGGGGAGCATTCAGTACTTC. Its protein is CASSLAGWGSIQYF. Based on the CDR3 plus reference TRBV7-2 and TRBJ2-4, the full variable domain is GAGVSQSPSNKVTEKGKDVELRCDPISGHTALYWYRQSLGQGLEFLIYFQGNSAPDKSGLPSDRFSAERTGGSVSTLTIQRTQQEDSAVYLCASSLAGWGSIQYFGAGTRLSVL.

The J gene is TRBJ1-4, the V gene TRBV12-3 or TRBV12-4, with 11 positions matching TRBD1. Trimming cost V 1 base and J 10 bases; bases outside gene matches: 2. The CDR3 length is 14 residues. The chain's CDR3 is CASSLGDRGRKLFF. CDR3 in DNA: TGTGCCAGCAGTTTAGGGGACAGGGGGAGAAAACTGTTTTTT.

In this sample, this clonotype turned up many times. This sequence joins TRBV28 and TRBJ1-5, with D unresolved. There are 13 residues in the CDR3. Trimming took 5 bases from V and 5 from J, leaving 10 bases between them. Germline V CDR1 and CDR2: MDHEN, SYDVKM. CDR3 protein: CASSPFGYQPQHF. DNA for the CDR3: TGTGCCAGCAGTCCTTTTGGGTATCAGCCCCAGCATTTT.

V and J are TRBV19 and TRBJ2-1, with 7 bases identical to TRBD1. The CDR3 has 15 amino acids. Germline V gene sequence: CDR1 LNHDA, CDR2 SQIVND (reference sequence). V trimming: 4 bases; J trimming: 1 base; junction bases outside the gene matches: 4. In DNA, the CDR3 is TGTGCCAGTAGTAATGGACAGGCTTCCTACAATGAGCAGTTCTTC. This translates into CASSNGQASYNEQFF.

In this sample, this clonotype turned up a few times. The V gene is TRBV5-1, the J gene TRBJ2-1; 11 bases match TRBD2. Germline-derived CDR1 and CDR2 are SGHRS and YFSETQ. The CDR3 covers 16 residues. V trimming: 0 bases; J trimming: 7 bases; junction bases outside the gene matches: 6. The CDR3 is CASSLDYSGGANEQFF. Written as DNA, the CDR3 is TGCGCCAGCAGCTTGGACTATAGCGGGGGGGCGAATGAGCAGTTCTTC. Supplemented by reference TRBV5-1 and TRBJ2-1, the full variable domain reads KAGVTQTPRYLIKTRGQQVTLSCSPISGHRSVSWYQQTPGQGLQFLFEYFSETQRNKGNFPGRFSGRQFSNSRSEMNVSTLELGDSALYLCASSLDYSGGANEQFFGPGTRLTVL.

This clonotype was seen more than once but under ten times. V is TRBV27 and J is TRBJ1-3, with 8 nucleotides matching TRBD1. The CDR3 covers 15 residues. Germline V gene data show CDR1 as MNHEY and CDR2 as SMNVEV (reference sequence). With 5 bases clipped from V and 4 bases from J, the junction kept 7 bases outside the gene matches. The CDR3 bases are TGTGCCAGCAGTATCGACAGGGGCGTAGGAAACACCATATATTTT. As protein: CASSIDRGVGNTIYF.

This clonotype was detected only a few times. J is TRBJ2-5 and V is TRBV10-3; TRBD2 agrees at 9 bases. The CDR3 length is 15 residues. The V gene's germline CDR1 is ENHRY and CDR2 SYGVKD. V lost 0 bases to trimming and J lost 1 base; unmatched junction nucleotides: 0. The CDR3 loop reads CAISESRGGQETQYF. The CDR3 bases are TGTGCCATCAGTGAGTCGCGGGGGGGCCAAGAGACCCAGTACTTC.

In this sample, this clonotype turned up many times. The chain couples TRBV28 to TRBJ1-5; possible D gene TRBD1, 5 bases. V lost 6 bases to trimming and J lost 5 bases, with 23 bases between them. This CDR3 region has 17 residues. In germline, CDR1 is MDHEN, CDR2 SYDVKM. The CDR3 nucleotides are TGTGCCAGCAGAGCGACAGTCCGACGGGGGTCATATCAGCCCCAGCATTTT. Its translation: CASRATVRRGSYQPQHF.

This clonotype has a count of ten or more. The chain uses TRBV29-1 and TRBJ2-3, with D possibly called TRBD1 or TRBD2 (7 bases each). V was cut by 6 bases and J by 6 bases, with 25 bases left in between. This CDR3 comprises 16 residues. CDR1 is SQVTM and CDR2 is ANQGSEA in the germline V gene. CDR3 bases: TGCAGCGTAGGGGCCCCGACAGGGAGGGCCTTGGATACGCAGTATTTT. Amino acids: CSVGAPTGRALDTQYF.

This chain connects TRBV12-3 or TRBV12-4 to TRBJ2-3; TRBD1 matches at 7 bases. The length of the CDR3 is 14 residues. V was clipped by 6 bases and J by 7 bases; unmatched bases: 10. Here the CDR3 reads CASRTIAGGYTQYF. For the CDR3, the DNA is TGTGCCAGCAGGACGATAGCAGGGGGATATACGCAGTATTTT.